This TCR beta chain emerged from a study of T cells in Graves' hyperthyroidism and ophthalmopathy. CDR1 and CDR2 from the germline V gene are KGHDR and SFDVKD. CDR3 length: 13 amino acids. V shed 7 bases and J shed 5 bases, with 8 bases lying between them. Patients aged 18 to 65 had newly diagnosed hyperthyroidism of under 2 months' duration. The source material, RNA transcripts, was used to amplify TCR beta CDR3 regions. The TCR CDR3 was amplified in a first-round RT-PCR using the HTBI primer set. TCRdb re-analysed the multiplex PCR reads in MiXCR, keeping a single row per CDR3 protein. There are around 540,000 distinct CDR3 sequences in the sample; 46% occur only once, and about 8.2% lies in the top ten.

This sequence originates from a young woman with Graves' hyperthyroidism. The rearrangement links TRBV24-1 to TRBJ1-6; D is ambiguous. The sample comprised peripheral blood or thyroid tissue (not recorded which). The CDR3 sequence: CATSSRDNSPLHF. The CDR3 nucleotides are TGTGCCACCAGCAGCCGGGATAATTCACCCCTCCACTTT.